A selection of T cell receptor beta chains follows, all from one sample in a study of blood T cell repertoires in COVID-19. Profiling relied on immunoSEQ multiplex PCR, and the TCRdb table lists in-frame clones only, not all of them. The repertoire has approximately 210,000 clones, roughly 90% of them found once; the top ten carry roughly 8.1%. The sample taken for sequencing was PBMCs or T cells enriched from blood (not recorded which). These receptors all come from a woman aged 18-35 years who had recovered from COVID-19. Both conserved end residues are part of each CDR3. Fields, in order: J gene, V gene, clone size, D gene, CDR3 DNA, CDR3 protein. D genes are given only for firm matches. Rows may omit the clone size; those that give it use once, few, many or a size class.

TRBJ1-6,TRBV28,-,-,TGTGCCGGACAGAGAGGCACGCTCTATAATTCACCCCTCCACTTT,CAGQRGTLYNSPLHF
TRBJ2-3,TRBV6-5,-,TRBD1,TGTGCCAGCAGTCCCCCGGGACAGGTCACAGATACGCAGTATTTT,CASSPPGQVTDTQYF
TRBJ2-1,TRBV5-5,-,-,TGTGCCAGCAGCTTGGTGTCGGCGGGCCGTAATGAGCAGTTCTTC,CASSLVSAGRNEQFF
TRBJ2-4,TRBV30,-,TRBD1,TGTGCCTGGAGTAGGACAGGGGGCATTCAGTACTTC,CAWSRTGGIQYF
TRBJ2-2,TRBV11-2,few,TRBD2,TGTGCCAGCAGCTTGCCGGGGGGGGCCGGGGAGCTGTTTTTT,CASSLPGGAGELFF
TRBJ1-4,TRBV18,-,TRBD1,TGTGCCAGCTCAACCGGGACAGGGTTTGAAAAACTGTTTTTT,CASSTGTGFEKLFF
TRBJ2-3,TRBV2,-,TRBD1,TGTGCCAGCAGGCGGGGGACAGGGTTCCCTAGCACAGATACGCAGTATTTT,CASRRGTGFPSTDTQYF
TRBJ1-1,TRBV7-2,-,-,TGTGCCAGCAGCCCATCGGCAGGGATCACTGAAGCTTTCTTT,CASSPSAGITEAFF
TRBJ1-3,TRBV2,-,-,TGTGCCAGCAGTACCATTCGGAACACCATATATTTT,CASSTIRNTIYF
TRBJ1-6,TRBV5-1,-,-,TGCGCCAGCAGGCAGGACAGATCCTCGCTGCTGCGGAATTCACCCCTCCACTTT,CASRQDRSSLLRNSPLHF
TRBJ2-3,TRBV13,-,-,TGTGCCAGCAGCCCGCGGGGGCGTAGAGGCAACACAGATACGCAGTATTTT,CASSPRGRRGNTDTQYF
TRBJ2-7,TRBV4-1,-,-,TGCGCCAGCAGCATACAGACAGATTCCACCTACGAGCAGTACTTC,CASSIQTDSTYEQYF
TRBJ2-7,TRBV28,-,TRBD2,TGTGCCAGCAGTCTCCGGGACTACTCCTACGAGCAGTACTTC,CASSLRDYSYEQYF
TRBJ2-1,TRBV6-1,-,TRBD2,TGTGCCAGCAGTGAAGGGGCTAGCGGGGGATACAATGAGCAGTTCTTC,CASSEGASGGYNEQFF
TRBJ2-7,TRBV27,-,TRBD1,TGTGCCAGCAGTAGGACAGGAAACACCTACGAGCAGTACTTC,CASSRTGNTYEQYF
TRBJ2-3,TRBV11-3,-,-,TGTGCCAGCAGCCCGGACATAATAGGAGATACGCAGTATTTT,CASSPDIIGDTQYF
TRBJ2-5,TRBV28,-,-,TGTGCCAGCAGTTTAAGGCTAGCTGTCGAGACCCAGTACTTC,CASSLRLAVETQYF
TRBJ1-5,TRBV19,few,-,TGTGCCAGTAGCTTCTTCCGGGACTCCGATCAGCCCCAGCATTTT,CASSFFRDSDQPQHF
TRBJ1-2,TRBV7-2,-,TRBD1,TGTGCCAGCAGCTTAGGACAGGGAATGGGCGGCTACACCTTC,CASSLGQGMGGYTF
TRBJ2-3,TRBV5-1,-,TRBD2,TGCGCCAGCAGCCATGGAGGACTAGCGGGGGGGCCGAGGACAGATACGCAGTATTTT,CASSHGGLAGGPRTDTQYF
TRBJ1-6,TRBV28,-,-,TGTGCCAGCAGTTCCCAGGTTAGCTCCTATAATTCACCCCTCCACTTT,CASSSQVSSYNSPLHF
TRBJ2-7,TRBV27,-,-,TGTGCCAGCAGTTTATCGATACCAGGGCGCTACGAGCAGTACTTC,CASSLSIPGRYEQYF
TRBJ1-2,TRBV12-5,-,TRBD1,TGTGCTAGTGGTCTTCCTGGGACAGTAGCTAACTATGGCTACACCTTC,CASGLPGTVANYGYTF
TRBJ2-5,TRBV3-1/TRBV3-2,-,TRBD2,TGTGCCAGCAGCCATTTAGCGGGGGGAAAAGAGACCCAGTACTTC,CASSHLAGGKETQYF
TRBJ1-5,TRBV3-1/TRBV3-2,once,-,TGTGCCAGCAGCCAAGGGCCAGGGAATCAGCCCCAGCATTTT,CASSQGPGNQPQHF
TRBJ2-6,TRBV5-6,-,-,TGTGCCAGCAGCTTGCCAGACATACGGGCCAACGTCCTGACTTTC,CASSLPDIRANVLTF
TRBJ1-3,TRBV30,-,-,TGTGCCTGGGCGACAGGCTCTGGAAACACCATATATTTT,CAWATGSGNTIYF
TRBJ1-1,TRBV7-2,-,-,TGTGCCAGCAGCTTATGGTATGGGGGACACAGAAACACTGAAGCTTTCTTT,CASSLWYGGHRNTEAFF
TRBJ1-1,TRBV6-5,-,-,TGTGCCAGCAGTTCCCTATATCCCTTGAACACTGAAGCTTTCTTT,CASSSLYPLNTEAFF
TRBJ1-1,TRBV20-1,-,-,TGCAGTGCTAGTTTCCTTAGCCTGGGGCGGACCACTGAAGCTTTCTTT,CSASFLSLGRTTEAFF
TRBJ2-3,TRBV9,-,-,TGTGCCAGCAGCGTAGTCCCCGGGTGGGGCACAGATACGCAGTATTTT,CASSVVPGWGTDTQYF
TRBJ1-6,TRBV27,-,-,TGTGCCAGCAGTTTAAGGGGCGATAATTCACCCCTCCACTTT,CASSLRGDNSPLHF
TRBJ2-2,TRBV9,-,TRBD2,TGTGCCAGCAGCACAGCCGCGGGGGGACCGAACACCGGGGAGCTGTTTTTT,CASSTAAGGPNTGELFF
TRBJ2-1,TRBV30,-,TRBD2,TGTGCCTGGAGGTTGACTAGCGGTCTCTACAATGAGCAGTTCTTC,CAWRLTSGLYNEQFF
TRBJ1-1,TRBV7-9,few,TRBD1,TGTGCCAGCAGCCTAGGACAGGGGGAGTCTGAAGCTTTCTTT,CASSLGQGESEAFF
TRBJ1-6,TRBV11-2,-,TRBD1,TGTGCCAGCAGCTTAGTTAGGGACAGGGGTTTGAGGAATTCACCCCTCCACTTT,CASSLVRDRGLRNSPLHF
TRBJ1-4,TRBV5-1,-,-,TGCGCCAGCAGCCCGGGAGGAGGGACAAGGGCTAATGAAAAACTGTTTTTT,CASSPGGGTRANEKLFF
TRBJ1-4,TRBV7-9,-,-,TGTGCCAGCAGCTTCAGTTTCGGGGGGAGAGATGAAAAACTGTTTTTT,CASSFSFGGRDEKLFF
TRBJ2-1,TRBV9,-,TRBD2,TGTGCCAGCAGCGTAAACGGGGGGGAATACAATGAGCAGTTCTTC,CASSVNGGEYNEQFF
TRBJ2-7,TRBV9,-,TRBD1,TGTGCCAGCAGCGCAGGGGGCTCCTACGAGCAGTACTTC,CASSAGGSYEQYF
TRBJ2-6,TRBV5-1,-,TRBD1,TGCGCCAGCAGCTTCCAGGGGGCTGATGGGGCCAACGTCCTGACTTTC,CASSFQGADGANVLTF
TRBJ1-3,TRBV7-9,-,-,TGTGCCAGCAGCTTAAATGGAGGTGGAAACACCATATATTTT,CASSLNGGGNTIYF